The clone carrying this T cell receptor beta chain was seen a single time. V shed 3 bases and J shed 2 bases, with 0 bases lying between them. This CDR3 is built from 11 residues. Treatment reported: around 19 received Ad26.COV2.S at low or high dose, single or two shots; 5 received placebo; per-sample allocation not given. At day 63 after the first vaccine or placebo injection, samples were drawn. The record originates from a study of Ad26.COV2.S vaccination and SARS-CoV-2 variants. Produced via immunoSEQ multiplex PCR; TCRdb's table is partial and in-frame only. Of 360,000 or so clones listed, around 86% were seen once; the top ten hold around 3.5%.

The rearrangement joins TRBV12-3 or TRBV12-4 to TRBJ2-3; D is unresolved. Material: peripheral blood, obtained in a trial of Ad26.COV2.S vaccine versus placebo. The sequence was obtained from a person aged 18-65 years who received the Ad26.COV2.S COVID-19 vaccine or a placebo. This CDR3 reads CASSFTDTQYF. The CDR3 coding sequence is TGTGCCAGCAGTTTCACAGATACGCAGTATTTT.